The rows below give T cell receptor beta chains drawn from one sample of a study of molecular identifiers for immune sequencing clone quantification. TCRdb itself ran the PCR reads through MiXCR, one entry per CDR3 protein. The sample consists of hundreds of thousands of distinct CDR3 sequences, less than 30% of them appearing once. Sequences were obtained from naive CD8+ T cells from blood, with Jurkat cell RNA spiked in. Receptors were obtained from a human donor in good health. Some libraries in this study had Jurkat cell RNA spiked in. CDR3s include the opening cysteine and the closing phenylalanine or tryptophan. Fields, in order: V gene, J gene, clone size, D gene, CDR3 DNA, CDR3 protein. D genes are given only for firm matches. Not every row has a clone size; where given, it reads once, few, many or a size class.

>TRBV6-2/TRBV6-3|TRBJ1-6|few|TRBD1
TGTGCCAGCAGACCTCCGGGACAGGGGGCGAGTTCACCCCTCCACTTT
CASRPPGQGASSPLHF
>TRBV5-4|TRBJ1-1|few|TRBD1
TGTGCCAGCAGCTTTACAGGGGGCTGGGACACTGAAGCTTTCTTT
CASSFTGGWDTEAFF
>TRBV6-5|TRBJ2-1|few|TRBD1
TGTGCCAGCAGTTACGCAGGGGGTGGTGACGATGAGCAGTTCTTC
CASSYAGGGDDEQFF
>TRBV29-1|TRBJ1-1|many|NA
TGCAGCGTTGACCAGCGGAGTCAACTTGAAGCTTTCTTT
CSVDQRSQLEAFF
>TRBV6-5|TRBJ1-2|NA|TRBD1
TGTGCCAGCAGTTACTCAGGACAGGGTGACTATGGCTACACCTTC
CASSYSGQGDYGYTF
>TRBV19|TRBJ2-6|NA|NA
TGTGCCAGTAGACCACAGGACTCTGGGGCCAACGTCCTGACTTTC
CASRPQDSGANVLTF
>TRBV13|TRBJ1-2|NA|TRBD1
TGTGCCAGCAGCTTAGAGGGGACAGGGATTGACTATGGCTACACCTTC
CASSLEGTGIDYGYTF
>TRBV7-9|TRBJ2-5|NA|NA
TGTGCCAGCAGCACGGGTATAACCCAGTACTTC
CASSTGITQYF
>TRBV7-9|TRBJ2-6|few|NA
TGTGCCAGCAGGCCTGTGGGCGCGGGGGCCAACGTCCTGACTTTC
CASRPVGAGANVLTF
>TRBV19|TRBJ2-7|NA|NA
TGTGCCAGTAGTATAGTGACCAGCCCCTCCTACGAGCAGTACTTC
CASSIVTSPSYEQYF
>TRBV7-9|TRBJ2-7|many|NA
TGTGCCAGCAGCTTAGTACAGCCCTACGAGCAGTACTTC
CASSLVQPYEQYF
>TRBV11-2|TRBJ2-3|many|TRBD2
TGTGCCAGCAGCCCCCCCCGGGCGGGAGGGACAGATACGCAGTATTTT
CASSPPRAGGTDTQYF
>TRBV28|TRBJ2-7|many|TRBD2
TGTGCCAGCAGGCCCCCGGGGGGACTACCCTCCTACGAGCAGTACTTC
CASRPPGGLPSYEQYF
>TRBV7-3|TRBJ1-1|many|NA
TGTGCCAGCAGCTTAATGGTCAACACTGAAGCTTTCTTT
CASSLMVNTEAFF
>TRBV2|TRBJ2-7|few|TRBD1
TGTGCCAGCAGGGGACAGGAAGAGCTGCATACCTACGAGCAGTACTTC
CASRGQEELHTYEQYF
>TRBV9|TRBJ2-3|NA|NA
TGTGCCAGCAGCGAGGGACGGGCTAGCACAGATACGCAGTATTTT
CASSEGRASTDTQYF
>TRBV27|TRBJ2-7|NA|NA
TGTGCCAGCAGTTTAAACTGGGCCTACGAGCAGTACTTC
CASSLNWAYEQYF
>TRBV28|TRBJ2-7|NA|TRBD2
TGTGCCAGCAGCGGAGCGGGGTGGGGCTACTACGAGCAGTACTTC
CASSGAGWGYYEQYF
>TRBV7-2|TRBJ2-6|few|NA
TGTGCCAGCAGCTCCGACCCCCCGAGGGTTATTGGGGCCAACGTCCTGACTTTC
CASSSDPPRVIGANVLTF
>TRBV27|TRBJ1-2|NA|TRBD1
TGTGCCAGCAGACACCTCAGCGGGACAGGGGGATATGGCTACACCTTC
CASRHLSGTGGYGYTF